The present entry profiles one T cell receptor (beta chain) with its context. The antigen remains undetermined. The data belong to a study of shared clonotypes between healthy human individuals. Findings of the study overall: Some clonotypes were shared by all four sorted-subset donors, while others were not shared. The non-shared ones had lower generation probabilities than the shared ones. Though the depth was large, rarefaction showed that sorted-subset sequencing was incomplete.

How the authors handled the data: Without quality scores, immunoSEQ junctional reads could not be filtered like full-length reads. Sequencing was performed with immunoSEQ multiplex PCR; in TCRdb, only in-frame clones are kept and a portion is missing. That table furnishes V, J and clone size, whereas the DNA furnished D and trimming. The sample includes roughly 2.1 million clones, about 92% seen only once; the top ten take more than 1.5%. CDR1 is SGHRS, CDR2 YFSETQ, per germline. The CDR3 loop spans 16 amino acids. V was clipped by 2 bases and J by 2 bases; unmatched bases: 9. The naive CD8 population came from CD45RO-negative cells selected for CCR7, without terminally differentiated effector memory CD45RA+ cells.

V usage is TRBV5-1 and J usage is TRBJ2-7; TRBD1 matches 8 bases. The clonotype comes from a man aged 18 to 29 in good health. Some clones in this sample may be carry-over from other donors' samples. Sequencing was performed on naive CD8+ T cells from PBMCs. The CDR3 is CASSLQGGQRPYEQYF. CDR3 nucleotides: TGCGCCAGCAGCTTACAGGGGGGCCAACGACCCTACGAGCAGTACTTC.